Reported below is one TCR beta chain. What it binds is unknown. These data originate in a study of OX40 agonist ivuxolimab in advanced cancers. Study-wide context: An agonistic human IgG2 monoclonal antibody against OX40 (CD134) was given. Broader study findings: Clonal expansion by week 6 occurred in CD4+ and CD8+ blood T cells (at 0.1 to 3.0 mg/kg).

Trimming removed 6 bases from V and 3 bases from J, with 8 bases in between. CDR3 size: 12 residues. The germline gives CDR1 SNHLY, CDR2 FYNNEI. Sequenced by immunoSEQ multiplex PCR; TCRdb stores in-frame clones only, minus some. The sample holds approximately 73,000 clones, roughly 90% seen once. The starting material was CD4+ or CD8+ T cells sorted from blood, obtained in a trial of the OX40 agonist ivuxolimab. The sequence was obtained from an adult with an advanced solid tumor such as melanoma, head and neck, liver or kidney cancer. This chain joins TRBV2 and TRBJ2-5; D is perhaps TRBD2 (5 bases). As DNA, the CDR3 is TGTGCCAGCAGGGGGAGAGAAGAGACCCAGTACTTC. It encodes CASRGREETQYF. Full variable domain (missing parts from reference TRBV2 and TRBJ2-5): EPEVTQTPSHQVTQMGQEVILRCVPISNHLYFYWYRQILGQKVEFLVSFYNNEISEKSEIFDDQFSVERPDGSNFTLKIRSTKLEDSAMYFCASRGREETQYFGPGTRLLVL.